Shown below are 3 T cell receptor beta chains from a single sample sequenced in a study of T cell responses to AZD1222 COVID-19 vaccine. The assay was immunoSEQ multiplex PCR, and TCRdb's table has in-frame clones only and misses some. The repertoire consists of over 150,000 clones, with just under 95% occurring once and the leading ten covering 0.8% to 1.3%. Sequencing was performed on peripheral blood, taken 28 days after the second dose of the MenACWY control vaccine. The receptors originated from an adult who received the MenACWY meningococcal vaccine as a control.

The CDR3 sequence: CASMTMASYGYTF. The CDR3 DNA is TGTGCCAGCATGACCATGGCCTCTTATGGCTACACCTTC. The V call is TRBV3-1 (or the pseudogene TRBV3-2), the J call TRBJ1-2; D remains unclear. There are 13 residues in the CDR3. Trimming pared 7 bases from V and 5 bases from J, leaving 14 bases between. Germline lookup yields CDR1 LGHDT and CDR2 YNNKEL (reference sequence).

The chain uses TRBV28 and TRBJ1-1; 8 nucleotides align to TRBD1. V lost 4 bases, J lost 11 bases, and 9 bases stayed unmatched. The CDR3 sequence is 13 residues long. Germline V gene data show CDR1 as MDHEN and CDR2 as SYDVKM. CDR3 bases: TGTGCCAGCAGTTCGGACAGGGCTTGGGGGGCTTTCTTT. Translation gives CASSSDRAWGAFF.

The rearrangement uses TRBV2 and TRBJ1-2, with 11 bases that match TRBD1. This CDR3 has 14 residues. CDR1 is SNHLY and CDR2 is FYNNEI in the germline V gene. Trimming removed 6 bases from V and 5 bases from J; junction bases left unmatched: 5. CDR3 DNA: TGTGCCAGCAGATCCGGACAGGGGGCATATGGCTACACCTTC. This sequence encodes CASRSGQGAYGYTF. Variable domain in full (rest from reference TRBV2 and TRBJ1-2): EPEVTQTPSHQVTQMGQEVILRCVPISNHLYFYWYRQILGQKVEFLVSFYNNEISEKSEIFDDQFSVERPDGSNFTLKIRSTKLEDSAMYFCASRSGQGAYGYTFGSGTRLTVV.